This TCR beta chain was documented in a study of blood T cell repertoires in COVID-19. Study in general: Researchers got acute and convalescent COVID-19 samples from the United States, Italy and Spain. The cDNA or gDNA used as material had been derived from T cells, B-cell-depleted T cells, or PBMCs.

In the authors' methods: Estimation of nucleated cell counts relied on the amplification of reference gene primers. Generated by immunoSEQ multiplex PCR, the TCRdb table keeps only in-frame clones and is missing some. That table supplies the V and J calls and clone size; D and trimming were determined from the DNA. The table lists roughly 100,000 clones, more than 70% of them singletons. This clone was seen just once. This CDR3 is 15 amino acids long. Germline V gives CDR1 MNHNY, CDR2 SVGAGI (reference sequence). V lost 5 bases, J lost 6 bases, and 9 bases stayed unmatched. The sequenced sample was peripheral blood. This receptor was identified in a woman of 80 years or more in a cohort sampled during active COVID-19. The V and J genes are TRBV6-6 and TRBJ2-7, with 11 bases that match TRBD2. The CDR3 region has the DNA TGTGCCAGCAGTCAATCTAGCGGGGGGCCTTTCGAGCAGTACTTC. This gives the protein CASSQSSGGPFEQYF.